Sequencing of this T cell receptor beta chain was carried out in a study of T cell repertoires in cytomegalovirus infection (dated by TCRdb to about 2019). Study-level background: The peptide stimulations were aimed at well-studied HLA-B-restricted epitopes as well as recently identified HLA-C-restricted CMV epitopes, whose presentation resists viral immunomodulation. Donor HLA type was relevant to the analysis, because carriage of CMV infection together with the matching HLA type was indicated by public TCR beta signatures. The research as a whole found: The ex vivo response was dominated by HLA-C-restricted CMV-specific TCR beta clonotypes, which also provided the single most frequent clonotype in two of eight donors. In both this cohort and an independent approximately 400-donor cohort, the cumulative frequency of public TCR beta family members distinguished carriers of CMV infection plus the relevant HLA type.

Sequencing was carried out with an Illumina HiSeq 1500. The public sequencing data were trimmed at Q25 with fastp and processed into clonotypes with MiXCR by TCRdb, which kept only in-frame beta chains. Identical CDR3 proteins give one entry, which carries the most common genes and DNA. The sample contains 800,000 to 950,000 distinct CDR3 sequences, around a third of them found a single time. The ten largest clones add up to over 10% of the sample. Spanning cysteine to phenylalanine, the CDR3 consists of 18 amino acids. Only the CDR3 portion is preserved as DNA: 54 bases, with reading frame beginning at the first base. Taken from the germline V gene, the CDR1 and CDR2 loops are LGHNA and YNFKEQ. In the paper's terms, the treatment or condition label means: in vitro stimulation with specific CMV peptide epitopes to enrich CMV-specific T cells. On this clonotype: Its antigen specificity is not known. The junction and the germline gene differ at one end; a read error may be behind it.

The chain is made from TRBV4-2 and TRBJ2-2, with 14 bases aligning to TRBD2. This sequence originates from a human donor in good health (CMV status not recorded). Some clones in this sample may be carry-over from other donors' samples. The specimen comprised cultured CD8+ T cells from PBMCs, sampled from culture after CMV antigen stimulation. The CDR3 protein is CVSSLPGLAGGNTGELFF. The base sequence is TGTGTCAGCAGCCTCCCCGGACTAGCGGGGGGGAACACCGGGGAGCTGTTTTTT.